This is a list of T cell receptor beta chains from one sample in a study of blood T cell repertoires in COVID-19. The method was immunoSEQ multiplex PCR; TCRdb's version includes in-frame clones alone and lacks a portion of them. The table lists 250,000 to 350,000 clones, 75% to 90% of them singletons. The sequenced sample consisted of peripheral blood. These receptors were obtained from a woman in her forties or fifties with COVID-19, enrolled during active disease. Each CDR3 is given with its conserved first and last residue. A D gene is named only where the DNA matches it firmly. The listing skips clone size in some rows; elsewhere it reads once, few, many or a size class.

V	J	size	D	CDR3	DNA
TRBV4-1	TRBJ2-2	.	.	CASSLGLATGGGELFF	TGCGCCAGCAGCCTAGGACTTGCGACGGGTGGCGGGGAGCTGTTTTTT
TRBV19	TRBJ2-5	.	.	CASSIGQEQETQYF	TGTGCCAGTAGTATTGGGCAGGAACAAGAGACCCAGTACTTC
TRBV4-2	TRBJ2-4	once	.	CASSPGAKNIQYF	TGTGCCAGCAGCCCGGGGGCCAAAAACATTCAGTACTTC
TRBV10-3	TRBJ1-5	.	TRBD1	CAISERGPNQPQHF	TGTGCCATCAGTGAGAGGGGGCCCAATCAGCCCCAGCATTTT
TRBV6-5	TRBJ2-7	.	TRBD1	CASSQGTGGSYEQYF	TGTGCCAGCAGCCAAGGGACAGGGGGCTCCTACGAGCAGTACTTC
TRBV5-1	TRBJ2-7	.	.	CASSLAAGREQYF	TGCGCCAGCAGCTTGGCCGCGGGCCGGGAGCAGTACTTC
TRBV30	TRBJ2-5	.	.	CAWSITGTETQYF	TGTGCCTGGAGTATAACAGGGACAGAGACCCAGTACTTC
TRBV18	TRBJ2-3	many	.	CASSRGLAPDTQYF	TGTGCCAGCTCCCGCGGGCTAGCCCCAGATACGCAGTATTTT
TRBV7-2	TRBJ1-2	.	.	CASSLASVINYGYTF	TGTGCCAGCAGCTTAGCATCCGTAATTAACTATGGCTACACCTTC
TRBV4-1	TRBJ2-7	.	.	CASSQVKGLAESYEQYF	TGCGCCAGCAGCCAGGTCAAAGGTCTAGCAGAGTCCTACGAGCAGTACTTC
TRBV18	TRBJ2-1	.	.	CASSLVFGQAGRDNEQFF	TGTGCCAGCTCACTGGTATTTGGCCAGGCGGGGCGAGACAATGAGCAGTTCTTC
TRBV7-8	TRBJ2-5	.	.	CASSPLIPYQETQYF	TGTGCCAGCAGCCCCCTAATCCCCTACCAAGAGACCCAGTACTTC
TRBV5-1	TRBJ2-3	once	.	CASSQGGNTDTQYF	TGCGCCAGCAGTCAGGGCGGGAACACAGATACGCAGTATTTT
TRBV9	TRBJ2-7	.	TRBD1	CASSVGQGEKQYF	TGTGCCAGCAGCGTAGGACAGGGTGAAAAGCAGTACTTC
TRBV18	TRBJ1-1	.	.	CASSRNRDTEAFF	TGTGCCAGCTCACGAAACAGGGACACTGAAGCTTTCTTT
TRBV12-3/TRBV12-4	TRBJ1-6	.	TRBD1	CASSGTVNSPLHF	TGTGCCAGCAGCGGGACAGTTAATTCACCCCTCCACTTT
TRBV2	TRBJ2-2	.	.	CASSEIMVVSNTGELFF	TGTGCCAGCAGTGAAATAATGGTAGTATCGAACACCGGGGAGCTGTTTTTT
TRBV6-1	TRBJ2-1	.	TRBD2	CASSEVLTSGSYEQFF	TGTGCCAGCAGTGAAGTATTGACTAGCGGGAGCTATGAGCAGTTCTTC
TRBV11-1	TRBJ2-7	.	TRBD2	CASSRTSGSSYEQYF	TGTGCCAGCAGCCGCACTAGCGGAAGCTCCTACGAGCAGTACTTC
TRBV6-4	TRBJ1-2	.	.	CASRPQGSYPYGYTF	TGTGCCAGCAGACCACAGGGATCTTATCCCTATGGCTACACCTTC
TRBV6-2/TRBV6-3	TRBJ2-1	.	TRBD1	CASSYLTGGEQFF	TGTGCCAGCAGTTACTTGACAGGGGGTGAGCAGTTCTTC
TRBV7-2	TRBJ2-3	once	TRBD1	CASSSRTGRTDTQYF	TGTGCCAGCAGCTCGCGGACAGGGAGAACAGATACGCAGTATTTT
TRBV13	TRBJ1-2	.	TRBD1	CASSLGQGRLHGYTF	TGTGCCAGCAGCTTGGGACAGGGAAGATTACATGGCTACACCTTC
TRBV28	TRBJ2-2	few	.	CASSLGLLNTGELFF	TGTGCCAGCAGTTTGGGGCTGCTAAACACCGGGGAGCTGTTTTTT
TRBV19	TRBJ1-5	once	.	CASSGRGRGKSNQPQHF	TGTGCCAGTTCAGGGCGGGGGAGGGGTAAAAGCAATCAGCCCCAGCATTTT
TRBV7-2	TRBJ2-1	.	TRBD2	CASSLIAGVRNEQFF	TGTGCCAGCAGCCTTATAGCGGGAGTAAGGAATGAGCAGTTCTTC
TRBV5-1	TRBJ1-1	.	.	CASKILSTLNTEAFF	TGCGCCAGCAAAATATTGAGCACGTTGAACACTGAAGCTTTCTTT
TRBV27	TRBJ2-7	.	.	CASSFNFNQGFEQYF	TGTGCCAGCAGTTTTAACTTCAATCAGGGTTTCGAGCAGTACTTC
TRBV19	TRBJ2-7	.	TRBD1	CASSMGGTGFGEQYF	TGTGCCAGTAGTATGGGCGGGACAGGTTTCGGCGAGCAGTACTTC
TRBV5-8	TRBJ1-3	.	.	CASSLGQQAGNTIYF	TGTGCCAGCAGCTTGGGACAGCAGGCTGGAAACACCATATATTTT
TRBV3-1/TRBV3-2	TRBJ1-1	.	TRBD1	CASGTGLNTEAFF	TGTGCCAGCGGGACAGGGTTGAACACTGAAGCTTTCTTT
TRBV5-1	TRBJ2-7	few	TRBD1	CASSPIALGQTYEQYF	TGCGCCAGCAGCCCGATCGCTCTGGGACAGACCTACGAGCAGTACTTC
TRBV27	TRBJ2-5	.	.	CASSLNPSGKETQYF	TGTGCCAGCAGTTTAAATCCCAGCGGTAAAGAGACCCAGTACTTC
TRBV30	TRBJ2-1	.	.	CAWSAYSNNEQFF	TGTGCCTGGAGTGCGTACAGTAACAATGAGCAGTTCTTC
TRBV4-1	TRBJ2-2	.	.	CASSHPPGDFRNTGELFF	TGCGCCAGCAGCCACCCGCCGGGGGATTTTAGAAACACCGGGGAGCTGTTTTTT
TRBV4-3	TRBJ2-7	.	.	CASSQDGGGRSYEQYF	TGCGCCAGCAGCCAAGATGGGGGGGGCCGATCCTACGAGCAGTACTTC
TRBV30	TRBJ2-1	.	TRBD2	CAWRTSGRASYNEQFF	TGTGCCTGGAGGACTAGCGGGAGGGCCTCCTACAATGAGCAGTTCTTC
TRBV5-8	TRBJ1-2	.	.	CASSPPRVRGYTF	TGTGCCAGCAGCCCGCCACGGGTGCGTGGCTACACCTTC
TRBV9	TRBJ2-3	once	TRBD2	CASGSGREGTDTQYF	TGTGCCAGCGGATCAGGGCGGGAGGGCACAGATACGCAGTATTTT
TRBV30	TRBJ2-7	.	TRBD2	CAWSVPREGRYEQYF	TGTGCCTGGAGTGTACCGAGGGAGGGCCGGTACGAGCAGTACTTC
TRBV5-1	TRBJ1-2	.	TRBD1	CASSGTGDNYGYTF	TGCGCCAGCAGCGGGACAGGAGACAACTATGGCTACACCTTC
TRBV20-1	TRBJ1-1	.	.	CSARRTEAFF	TGCAGTGCTAGGAGGACTGAAGCTTTCTTT
TRBV5-6	TRBJ1-1	.	.	CASSEWGVNTEAFF	TGTGCCAGCAGCGAATGGGGGGTGAACACTGAAGCTTTCTTT
TRBV19	TRBJ1-2	.	.	CASSIDRRDGYTF	TGTGCCAGTAGTATAGATCGGCGGGATGGCTACACCTTC
TRBV7-3	TRBJ2-2	few	TRBD2	CASSLTPGRENGELFF	TGTGCCAGCAGCTTAACCCCCGGGAGGGAAAACGGGGAGCTGTTTTTT
TRBV5-1	TRBJ2-1	.	TRBD2	CASSHYPGTSGYNEQFF	TGCGCCAGCAGCCACTACCCCGGGACTAGCGGATACAATGAGCAGTTCTTC
TRBV5-1	TRBJ2-6	.	.	CASSAGGSSGANVLTF	TGCGCCAGCAGCGCCGGGGGAAGCTCTGGGGCCAACGTCCTGACTTTC
TRBV19	TRBJ1-2	.	.	CASAVGAGPYGYTF	TGTGCCAGTGCAGTAGGGGCAGGCCCTTATGGCTACACCTTC
TRBV6-5	TRBJ2-3	.	.	CASSLDYPTITDTQYF	TGTGCCAGCAGTTTGGACTACCCGACAATCACAGATACGCAGTATTTT